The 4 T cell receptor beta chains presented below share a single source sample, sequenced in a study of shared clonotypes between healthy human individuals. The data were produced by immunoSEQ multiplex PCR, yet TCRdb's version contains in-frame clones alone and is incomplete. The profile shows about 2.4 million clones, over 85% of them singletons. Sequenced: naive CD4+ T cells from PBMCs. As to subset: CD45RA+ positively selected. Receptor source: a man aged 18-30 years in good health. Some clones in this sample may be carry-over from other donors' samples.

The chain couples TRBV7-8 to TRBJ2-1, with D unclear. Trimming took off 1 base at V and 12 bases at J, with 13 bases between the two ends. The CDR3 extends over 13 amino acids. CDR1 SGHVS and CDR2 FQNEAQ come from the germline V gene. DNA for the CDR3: TGTGCCAGCAGCTTAGTAGTGGGGATCTTGCAGTTCTTC. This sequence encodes CASSLVVGILQFF.

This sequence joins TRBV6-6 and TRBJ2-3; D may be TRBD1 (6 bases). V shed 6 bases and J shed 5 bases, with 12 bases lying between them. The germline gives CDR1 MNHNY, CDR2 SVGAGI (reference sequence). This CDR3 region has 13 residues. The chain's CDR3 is CASRRPGVDTQYF. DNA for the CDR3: TGTGCCAGCAGGAGACCAGGGGTAGATACGCAGTATTTT.

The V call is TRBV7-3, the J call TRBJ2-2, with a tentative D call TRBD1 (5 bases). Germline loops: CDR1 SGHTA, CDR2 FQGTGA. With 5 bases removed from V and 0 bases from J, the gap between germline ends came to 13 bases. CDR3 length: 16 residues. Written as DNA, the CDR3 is TGTGCCAGCAGCCCCCAGGACACCGCGAACACCGGGGAGCTGTTTTTT. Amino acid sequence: CASSPQDTANTGELFF.

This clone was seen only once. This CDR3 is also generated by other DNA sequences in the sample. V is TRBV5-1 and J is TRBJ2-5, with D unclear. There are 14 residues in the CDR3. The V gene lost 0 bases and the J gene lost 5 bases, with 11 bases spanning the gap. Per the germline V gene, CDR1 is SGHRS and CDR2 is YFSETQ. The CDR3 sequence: CASSLAGEGETQYF. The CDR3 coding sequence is TGCGCCAGCAGCTTGGCGGGTGAAGGCGAGACCCAGTACTTC.